Listed below are T cell receptor beta chains from one sample, sequenced in a study of blood T cell repertoires in COVID-19. Sequenced by immunoSEQ multiplex PCR; TCRdb stores in-frame clones only, minus some. This sample has about 180,000 clones, with roughly 77% found just once. Material for sequencing was peripheral blood. The receptor set was obtained from an elderly woman with COVID-19, enrolled during active disease. The CDR3 runs from the conserved cysteine through the conserved F or W. A D gene is named only where the DNA matches it firmly. Size is omitted from some rows. Given values are once, few, many or a class for expanded clones.

D gene,J gene,clone size,V gene,CDR3 DNA,CDR3 protein
TRBD2,TRBJ2-1,.,TRBV5-1,TGCGCCAGCAGAGCGGGAGGGTACAATGAGCAGTTCTTC,CASRAGGYNEQFF
.,TRBJ2-7,many,TRBV11-2,TGTGCCAGCAGCTTAGATTTCCTCTCCGAGCAGTACTTC,CASSLDFLSEQYF
.,TRBJ2-1,.,TRBV15,TGTGCCACCAGCCCCCTGACAATTAATGAGCAGTTCTTC,CATSPLTINEQFF
TRBD2,TRBJ2-7,few,TRBV7-2,TGTGCCAGCAGCTTAACGGGAGGCTCCTACGAGCAGTACTTC,CASSLTGGSYEQYF
.,TRBJ2-3,.,TRBV19,TGTGCCAGTAGTACCAGACAACGCACAGATACGCAGTATTTT,CASSTRQRTDTQYF
.,TRBJ1-3,.,TRBV28,TGTGCCAGCAGTTTAGGGACATCGGTAAACACCATATATTTT,CASSLGTSVNTIYF
.,TRBJ2-7,.,TRBV18,TGTGCCAGCTCACCTCCCACGCAGTACGAGCAGTACTTC,CASSPPTQYEQYF
TRBD1,TRBJ1-2,.,TRBV5-1,TGCGCCAGCAGCAGAGGGACAGTGGCTACGAGTGGCTACACCTTC,CASSRGTVATSGYTF
TRBD2,TRBJ2-7,.,TRBV5-1,TGCGCCAGCAGGCCGGGACTAGCGGACGAGCAGTACTTC,CASRPGLADEQYF
TRBD1,TRBJ1-1,once,TRBV7-2,TGTGCCAGCAGTCCCTACAGACAGGGTTGGACTTTCTTT,CASSPYRQGWTFF
TRBD1,TRBJ2-5,.,TRBV7-9,TGTGCCAGCAGCGGGGGACAGCAGGGCGAGACCCAGTACTTC,CASSGGQQGETQYF
TRBD2,TRBJ2-3,.,TRBV7-2,TGTGCCAGCAGCTTAGCGCGGGGGCTAGCGGGAACCAGAGATACGCAGTATTTT,CASSLARGLAGTRDTQYF
.,TRBJ2-3,.,TRBV20-1,TGCAGCCTTTCGGGCACAGATACGCAGTATTTT,CSLSGTDTQYF
TRBD1,TRBJ2-7,.,TRBV15,TGTGCCACCAGCAGATCCCCTACAGGGGGCGACGAGCAGTACTTC,CATSRSPTGGDEQYF
.,TRBJ1-1,.,TRBV24-1,TGTGCCACCAGTGATAACTCCCTTCGACAGAGCGAAGCTTTCTTT,CATSDNSLRQSEAFF
.,TRBJ2-7,.,TRBV27,TGTGCCAGCAGTTCCAGGGTTACAGACGAGCAGTACTTC,CASSSRVTDEQYF
TRBD1,TRBJ1-5,.,TRBV5-8,TGTGCCAGCAGCGCCGGGACAGGGGACCTGTATAGCAATCAGCCCCAGCATTTT,CASSAGTGDLYSNQPQHF
TRBD2,TRBJ2-7,.,TRBV29-1,TGCAGCGTTGAAGCGGAGGCTAGCGGGAGGCACTCCTACGAGCAGTACTTC,CSVEAEASGRHSYEQYF
.,TRBJ1-2,.,TRBV4-3,TGCGCCAGCAGCCAAGAGGTAGGGGCGCGTCGATATGGCTACACCTTC,CASSQEVGARRYGYTF
.,TRBJ1-5,.,TRBV28,TGTGCCAGCAGTTTACCCCAGTCCCACAATCAGCCCCAGCATTTT,CASSLPQSHNQPQHF
.,TRBJ1-2,.,TRBV30,TGTGCCTGGAGCGGAACAGGGACGGCTGGCTACACCTTC,CAWSGTGTAGYTF
.,TRBJ2-5,.,TRBV5-1,TGCGCCAGCAGCTTTCCCGGGAACGAAGAGACCCAGTACTTC,CASSFPGNEETQYF
.,TRBJ1-2,few,TRBV7-9,TGTGCCAGCAGCTTTGGGGAGGGTGGTGGCTACACCTTC,CASSFGEGGGYTF
TRBD1,TRBJ2-7,.,TRBV28,TGTGCCAGCAGTTCCGTAGGGACAGGGGCGTCCGAGCAGTACTTC,CASSSVGTGASEQYF
.,TRBJ1-2,.,TRBV19,TGTGCCACTCGCCGGGGGGTCCTGGGTGACTATGGCTACACCTTC,CATRRGVLGDYGYTF
.,TRBJ2-7,.,TRBV5-1,TGCGCCAGCAGCTTGGACTTCGCCTCATATGACTCCTACGAGCAGTACTTC,CASSLDFASYDSYEQYF
.,TRBJ1-3,many,TRBV15,TGTGCCACCAGCAGAGATTATCAGGTTGGAGGGAGCTCTGGAAACACCATATATTTT,CATSRDYQVGGSSGNTIYF
TRBD2,TRBJ2-1,.,TRBV5-1,TGCGCCAGCAGACCTGGGACTAGCGCTAACAATGAGCAGTTCTTC,CASRPGTSANNEQFF
.,TRBJ2-1,once,TRBV7-2,TGTGCCAGCAGCCCCGGTTTGGCCTACAATGAGCAGTTCTTC,CASSPGLAYNEQFF
.,TRBJ2-1,once,TRBV28,TGTGCCAGCAGTTTCGGGGTAGAGCAGTTCTTC,CASSFGVEQFF
TRBD1,TRBJ2-7,once,TRBV28,TGTGCCAGCAGCAGCGATGACAGGGACCACGAGCAGTACTTC,CASSSDDRDHEQYF
.,TRBJ1-1,.,TRBV18,TGTGCCAGCAGCAACGAGGAGAACACTGAAGCTTTCTTT,CASSNEENTEAFF
.,TRBJ1-6,.,TRBV4-2,TGTGCCAGCAGCCAAGAAGTCGGGCAGGGTAATTCACCCCTCCACTTT,CASSQEVGQGNSPLHF
TRBD1,TRBJ2-2,.,TRBV7-6,TGTGCCAGCAGCTCGCCCTACCGGGACAGGTCACCCGGGGAGCTGTTTTTT,CASSSPYRDRSPGELFF
TRBD1,TRBJ1-3,.,TRBV5-1,TGCGCCAGCAGCTTGGGACAGGGGAGAAACACCATATATTTT,CASSLGQGRNTIYF
.,TRBJ1-1,.,TRBV24-1,TGTGCCACCAGTGATTTGCGGGGGACTGAAGCTTTCTTT,CATSDLRGTEAFF
TRBD1,TRBJ2-1,.,TRBV6-5,TGTGCCAGCAGGACCGGGACAGCCTACAATGAGCAGTTCTTC,CASRTGTAYNEQFF
TRBD2,TRBJ2-7,.,TRBV7-8,TGTGCCAGCAGCCCGAGACGACTAGCGGGAGGGGAGCAGTACTTC,CASSPRRLAGGEQYF
TRBD2,TRBJ2-7,.,TRBV3-1/TRBV3-2,TGTGCCAGCAGCTTAACCAGCGGGAGGGACTACGAGCAGTACTTC,CASSLTSGRDYEQYF
TRBD2,TRBJ2-7,.,TRBV27,TGTGCCAGCAGTCTTAGCGGGAGTAGTTCCTACGAGCAGTACTTC,CASSLSGSSSYEQYF
.,TRBJ2-3,.,TRBV6-5,TGTGCCAGCCTCCCCATACTGCCCACAGATACGCAGTATTTT,CASLPILPTDTQYF
.,TRBJ2-7,.,TRBV5-8,TGTGCCAGCAGACTGGCGGGGACCTACGAGCAGTACTTC,CASRLAGTYEQYF